This TCR beta chain emerged from a study of PD-L1 blockade in urothelial cancer. As for the study in general: At 3 weeks after treatment start (second dose) and again at 6 weeks, blood was analyzed. Counts from blood samples showed a median of about 150,000 T cells.

Synthetic analogs of TCR templates were spiked into every PCR. The repertoire was sequenced with immunoSEQ multiplex PCR; TCRdb's copy has only in-frame clones and lacks some. The sample yields around 26,000 clones, 70% to 90% seen once. The CDR3 spans 16 residues. Trimming pared 3 bases from V and 3 bases from J, leaving 14 bases between. Germline CDR1 reads MNHNS; CDR2 reads SASEGT. Sample: PBMCs, taken around atezolizumab (anti-PD-L1) treatment. This clonotype was obtained from a man aged 55-75 years with urothelial cancer. The rearrangement links TRBV6-1 to TRBJ1-4; D possibly corresponds to TRBD1 (5 bases). The CDR3 region is CASSDGAGGANEKLFF. The CDR3 DNA follows: TGTGCCAGCAGTGACGGGGCGGGCGGGGCTAATGAAAAACTGTTTTTT.